Reported below is one T cell receptor (beta chain). This entry belongs to a study of blood T cell repertoires in COVID-19. In the study overall: The United States, Italy and Spain supplied acute and convalescent COVID-19 samples. T cells, B-cell-depleted T cells, or PBMCs supplied cDNA or gDNA.

Methods used by the authors: Scientists estimated how many nucleated cells there were by amplifying reference gene primers. Data came from immunoSEQ multiplex PCR; TCRdb stores just in-frame clones and leaves some out. Clonal size and the V and J genes are those of that table, whereas D and trimming came from the DNA. The repertoire holds around 170,000 clones, with around 87% as singletons. The clonotype comes from a woman aged 25 to 39 with active or convalescent COVID-19. Material for sequencing was peripheral blood.

The CDR3 sequence is CASSLDTGGAKQYF. DNA of the CDR3: TGCGCCAGCAGCTTGGATACAGGGGGCGCGAAGCAGTACTTC. This sequence joins TRBV5-1 and TRBJ2-7; 9 bases line up with TRBD1. The CDR3 is 14 residues long. The germline V gene encodes CDR1 SGHRS and CDR2 YFSETQ. The V segment lost 0 bases and the J segment 8 bases; nucleotides outside the gene matches: 6.